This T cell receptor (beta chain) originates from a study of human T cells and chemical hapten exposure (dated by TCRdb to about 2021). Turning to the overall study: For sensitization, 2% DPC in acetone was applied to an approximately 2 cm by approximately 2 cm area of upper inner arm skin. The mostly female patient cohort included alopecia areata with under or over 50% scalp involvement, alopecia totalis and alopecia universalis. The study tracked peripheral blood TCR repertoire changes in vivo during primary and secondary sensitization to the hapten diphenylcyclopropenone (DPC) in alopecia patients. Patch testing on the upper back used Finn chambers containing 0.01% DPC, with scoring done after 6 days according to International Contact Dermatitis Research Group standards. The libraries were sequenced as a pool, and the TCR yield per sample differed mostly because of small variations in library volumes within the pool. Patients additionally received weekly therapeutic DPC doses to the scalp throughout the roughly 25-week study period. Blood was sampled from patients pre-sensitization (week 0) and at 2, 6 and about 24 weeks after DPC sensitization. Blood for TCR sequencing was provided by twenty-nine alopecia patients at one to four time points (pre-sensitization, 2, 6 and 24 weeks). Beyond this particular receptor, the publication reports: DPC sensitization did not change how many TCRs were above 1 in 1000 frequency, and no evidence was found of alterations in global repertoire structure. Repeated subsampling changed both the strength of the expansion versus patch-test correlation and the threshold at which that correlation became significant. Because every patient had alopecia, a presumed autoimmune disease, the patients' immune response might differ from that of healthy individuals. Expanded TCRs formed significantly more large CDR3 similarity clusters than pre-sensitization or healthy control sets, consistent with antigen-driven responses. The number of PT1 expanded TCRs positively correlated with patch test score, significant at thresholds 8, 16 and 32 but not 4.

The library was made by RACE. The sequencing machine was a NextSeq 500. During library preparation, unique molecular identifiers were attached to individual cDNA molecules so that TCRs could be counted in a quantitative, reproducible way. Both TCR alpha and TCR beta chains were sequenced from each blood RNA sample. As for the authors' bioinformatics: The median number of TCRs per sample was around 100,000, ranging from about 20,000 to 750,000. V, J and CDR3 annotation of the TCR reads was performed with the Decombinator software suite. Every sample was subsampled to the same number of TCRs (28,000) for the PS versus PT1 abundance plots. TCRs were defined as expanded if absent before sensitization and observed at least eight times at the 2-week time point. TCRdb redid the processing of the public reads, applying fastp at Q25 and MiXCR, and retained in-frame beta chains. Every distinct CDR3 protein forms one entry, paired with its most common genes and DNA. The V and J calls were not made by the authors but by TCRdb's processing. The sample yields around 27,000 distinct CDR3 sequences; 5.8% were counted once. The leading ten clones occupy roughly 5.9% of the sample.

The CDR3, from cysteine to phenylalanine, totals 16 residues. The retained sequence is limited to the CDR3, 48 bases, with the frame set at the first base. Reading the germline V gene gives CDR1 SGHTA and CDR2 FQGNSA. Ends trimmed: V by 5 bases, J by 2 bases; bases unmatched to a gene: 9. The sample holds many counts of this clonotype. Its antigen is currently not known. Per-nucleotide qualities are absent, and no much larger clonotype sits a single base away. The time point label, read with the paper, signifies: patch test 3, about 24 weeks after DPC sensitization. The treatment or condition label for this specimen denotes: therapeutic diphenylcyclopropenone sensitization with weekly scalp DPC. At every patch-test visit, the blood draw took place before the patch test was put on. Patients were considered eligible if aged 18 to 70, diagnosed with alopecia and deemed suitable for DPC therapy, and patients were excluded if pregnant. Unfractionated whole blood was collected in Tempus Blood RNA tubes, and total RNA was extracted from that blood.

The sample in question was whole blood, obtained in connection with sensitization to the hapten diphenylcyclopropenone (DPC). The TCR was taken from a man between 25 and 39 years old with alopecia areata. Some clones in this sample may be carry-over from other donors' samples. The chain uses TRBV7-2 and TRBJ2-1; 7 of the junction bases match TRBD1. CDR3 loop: CASSTGQPLTYNEQFF. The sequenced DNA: TGTGCCAGCAGCACGGGACAGCCCCTGACCTACAATGAGCAGTTCTTC.